This TCR beta chain was sequenced during a study of beta chain features in type 1 diabetes. CDR1 and CDR2 (germline): PRHDT, FYEKMQ (reference sequence). V lost 2 bases to trimming and J lost 3 bases, with 14 bases between them. The CDR3 is made up of 15 amino acids. The entirety of the isolated RNA underwent reverse transcription, so expressed TCRB transcripts were sequenced. Here immunoSEQ multiplex PCR was the method, and the copy in TCRdb shows in-frame clones only, minus some. The sample consists of hundreds of thousands of clones, about 16% of them appearing once. Sequenced sample: naive CD4+ T cells from blood. The chain uses TRBV13 and TRBJ2-7; possibly TRBD1 or TRBD2 for D (6 bases each). This TCR came from a man between 18 and 29 years old in good health. The CDR3 is CASSLIGGLNYEQYF. The CDR3 region has the DNA TGTGCCAGCAGCTTAATAGGGGGACTGAACTACGAGCAGTACTTC.